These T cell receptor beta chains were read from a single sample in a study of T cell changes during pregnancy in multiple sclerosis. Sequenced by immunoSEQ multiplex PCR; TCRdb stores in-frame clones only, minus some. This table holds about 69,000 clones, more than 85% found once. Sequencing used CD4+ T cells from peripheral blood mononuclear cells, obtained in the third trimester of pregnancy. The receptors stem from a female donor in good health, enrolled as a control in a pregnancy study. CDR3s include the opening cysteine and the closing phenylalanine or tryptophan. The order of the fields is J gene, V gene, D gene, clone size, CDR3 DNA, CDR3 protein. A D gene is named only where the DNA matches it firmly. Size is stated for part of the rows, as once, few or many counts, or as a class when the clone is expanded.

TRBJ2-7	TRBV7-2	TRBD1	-	TGTGCCAGCAGCTTATTACTAGGGGGCAGCTCCTACGAGCAGTACTTC	CASSLLLGGSSYEQYF
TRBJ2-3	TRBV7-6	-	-	TGTGCCAGCAGCTTAGGCTCGACAGGAAATACGCAGTATTTT	CASSLGSTGNTQYF
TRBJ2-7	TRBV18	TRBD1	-	TGTGCCAGCTCCGGGACAGGAGGCTACGAGCAGTACTTC	CASSGTGGYEQYF
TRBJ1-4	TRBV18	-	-	TGTGCCAGCTCACCCGACAGGACTAATGAAAAACTGTTTTTT	CASSPDRTNEKLFF
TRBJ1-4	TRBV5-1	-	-	TGCGCCAGCAGCTCGGGCCTTAGGGAGGAAAAACTGTTTTTT	CASSSGLREEKLFF
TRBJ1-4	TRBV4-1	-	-	TGCGCCAGCAGCCAAGTTCCCCAGCGGGCTAATGAAAAACTGTTTTTT	CASSQVPQRANEKLFF
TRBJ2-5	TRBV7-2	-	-	TGTGCCAGCAGCCGTGACATCTCCGGACAGGAGACCCAGTACTTC	CASSRDISGQETQYF
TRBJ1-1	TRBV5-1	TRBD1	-	TGCGCCAGCAGCTTACAGGGGGGGAACACTGAAGCTTTCTTT	CASSLQGGNTEAFF
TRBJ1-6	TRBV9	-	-	TGTGCCAGCAGCTCCCACATGGGGAGGGTAGACTCACCCCTCCACTTT	CASSSHMGRVDSPLHF
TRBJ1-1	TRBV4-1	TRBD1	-	TGCGCCAGCAGCGACAGGGGGTTCACTGAAGCTTTCTTT	CASSDRGFTEAFF
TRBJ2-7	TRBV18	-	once	TGTGCCAGCTCACCACCCAACAGGGTGCGGGAGCAGTACTTC	CASSPPNRVREQYF
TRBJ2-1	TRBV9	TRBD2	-	TGTGCCAGCAGCGTGGAGGGGCGGGGGGGTTACAATGAGCAGTTCTTC	CASSVEGRGGYNEQFF
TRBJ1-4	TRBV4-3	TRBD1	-	TGCGCCAGCAGCCAAGATTTAAGGACAGGGGGTGAAAAACTGTTTTTT	CASSQDLRTGGEKLFF
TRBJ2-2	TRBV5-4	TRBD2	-	TGTGCCAGCAGCGGGCGGACTAGCGGGGACACCGGGGAGCTGTTTTTT	CASSGRTSGDTGELFF
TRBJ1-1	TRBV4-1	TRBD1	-	TGCGCCAGCAGCCCGGGGACAGCGCAACCGAGGAACACTGAAGCTTTCTTT	CASSPGTAQPRNTEAFF
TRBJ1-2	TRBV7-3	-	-	TGTGCCAGCAGCTTAATGGGAGTTGGGGAGGTAGGGGGCTACACCTTC	CASSLMGVGEVGGYTF
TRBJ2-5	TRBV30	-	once	TGTGCCTGGATCGGGTTTGCAGAGACCCAGTACTTC	CAWIGFAETQYF
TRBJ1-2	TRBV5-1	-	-	TGCGCCAGCAGCTTTGAATACAGGGAAAAGAATGGCTACACCTTC	CASSFEYREKNGYTF
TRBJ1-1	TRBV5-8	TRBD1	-	TGTGCCAGCAGCTTGAGGGACAGGGGGCATTACACTGAAGCTTTCTTT	CASSLRDRGHYTEAFF
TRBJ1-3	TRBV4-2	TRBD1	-	TGTGCCAGCACCATAGGACAGGGAACTGGAAACACCATATATTTT	CASTIGQGTGNTIYF
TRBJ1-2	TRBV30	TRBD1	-	TGTGCCTGGTATCTCACAGGGGGGAACTATGGCTACACCTTC	CAWYLTGGNYGYTF
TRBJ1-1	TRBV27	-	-	TGTGCCAGCCCGGGGGAGGTCGCTGAAGCTTTCTTT	CASPGEVAEAFF
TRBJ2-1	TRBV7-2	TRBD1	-	TGTGCCAGCAGCTCCGAAGTAGGGACAGGCGGGATCTTC	CASSSEVGTGGIF
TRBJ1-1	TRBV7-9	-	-	TGTGCCAGCAGCGCTCAGGGAAGGACTGAAGCTTTCTTT	CASSAQGRTEAFF
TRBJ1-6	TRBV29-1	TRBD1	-	TGCAGCGCCTCCATGGGGACAGATAATTCACCCCTCCACTTT	CSASMGTDNSPLHF
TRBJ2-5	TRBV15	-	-	TGTGCCACCAGCAGAGATTTACATCAAGAGACCCAGTACTTC	CATSRDLHQETQYF